These 27 T cell receptor beta chains came from one sample sequenced in a study of graft-versus-host responses after intestinal transplantation. No cognate antigen is known for these TCRs. TCRdb's copy holds only in-frame clones and misses some; the assay was immunoSEQ multiplex PCR. The table has about 90,000 clones, around 93% seen once; the top ten hold approximately 0.32%. The input for sequencing was unstimulated CD4+ T cells sorted from spleen or lymph node cells, taken before transplant. The source is a human donor who was the organ donor for an intestinal transplant.

The chain employs TRBV7-2 and TRBJ2-1; D is perhaps TRBD2 (5 bases). Per germline, CDR1 SGHTA and CDR2 FQGNSA. V was clipped by 3 bases and J by 4 bases, with 10 bases between them. CDR3 length: 14 residues. CDR3 nucleotides: TGTGCCAGCAGCTTTAGACTAATTTACAATGAGCAGTTCTTC. Residues: CASSFRLIYNEQFF.

This clone has a handful of counts. The chain carries TRBV6-1 and TRBJ1-2; D gene uncertain. Germline assignment: CDR1 MNHNS and CDR2 SASEGT. The V gene lost 0 bases and the J gene lost 0 bases, with 5 bases spanning the gap. The CDR3 is 14 amino acids. The CDR3: CASSEAPANYGYTF. The CDR3, as DNA: TGTGCCAGCAGTGAAGCTCCAGCTAACTATGGCTACACCTTC.

This rearrangement joins TRBV7-2 to TRBJ2-3; 9 bases fit TRBD1. The CDR3 has 15 residues. J lost 5 bases, V lost 4 bases, and 7 bases had no gene match. The germline gives CDR1 SGHTA, CDR2 FQGNSA. The CDR3 loop reads CASSYVTGQGDTQYF. As DNA, the CDR3 is TGTGCCAGCAGCTACGTAACGGGACAGGGAGATACGCAGTATTTT.

This clone was recorded only once. The chain employs TRBV7-3 and TRBJ1-2, with 9 positions matching TRBD1. J gave up 4 bases and V 5 bases, and 2 bases lay outside the gene matches. The V gene's germline CDR1 is SGHTA and CDR2 FQGTGA. The CDR3 runs to 13 residues. The CDR3 protein is CASSATGGYGYTF. As DNA, the CDR3 is TGTGCCAGCAGCGCGACAGGGGGCTATGGCTACACCTTC.

The chain recombines TRBV14 with TRBJ2-1; no clear D gene. V was pared by 4 bases and J by 2 bases, with 6 bases between. The CDR3 length is 13 residues. Germline V CDR1 and CDR2: SGHDN, FVKESK. The CDR3 DNA reads TGTGCCAGCAGCCGTACTACCTACAATGAGCAGTTCTTC. It translates to CASSRTTYNEQFF. The complete variable domain, with remaining parts taken from reference TRBV14 and TRBJ2-1, reads EAGVTQFPSHSVIEKGQTVTLRCDPISGHDNLYWYRRVMGKEIKFLLHFVKESKQDESGMPNNRFLAERTGGTYSTLKVQPAELEDSGVYFCASSRTTYNEQFFGPGTRLTVL.

The chain uses TRBV6-1 and TRBJ1-2; no clear D. The CDR3 consists of 13 residues. Trimming left V 7 bases short and J 2 bases short, with 11 bases between. Per germline, CDR1 MNHNS and CDR2 SASEGT. The CDR3, as DNA: TGTGCCAGCATGGGCAGTTCAAACTATGGCTACACCTTC. Translation: CASMGSSNYGYTF.

V and J are TRBV6-6 and TRBJ2-3; D is uncertain. Trimming pared 2 bases from V and 4 bases from J, leaving 10 bases between. The CDR3 totals 14 residues. Germline values: CDR1 MNHNY, CDR2 SVGAGI (reference sequence). The CDR3 reads CASSYASASDTQYF. The CDR3 DNA sequence: TGTGCCAGCAGTTACGCGAGCGCGTCAGATACGCAGTATTTT.

This clone turned up a few times. The rearrangement links TRBV30 to TRBJ1-1; D remains unclear. Per the germline V gene, CDR1 is GTSNPN and CDR2 is SVGIG (reference sequence). CDR3 length equals 11 residues. The V and J ends lost 3 bases and 7 bases respectively, with 9 bases between them. The CDR3 spells CAWRGEGEAFF. CDR3 coding DNA: TGTGCCTGGAGGGGAGAGGGTGAAGCTTTCTTT.

This chain joins TRBV7-3 and TRBJ2-3; D is perhaps TRBD1 (6 bases). Trimming shortened V by 1 base and J by 4 bases, and 15 bases separated the two germline ends. The germline V gene has CDR1 SGHTA and CDR2 FQGTGA. The CDR3 runs to 16 residues. The CDR3 coding sequence is TGTGCCAGCAGCTTAAACGGACAGTCTAGCTCAGATACGCAGTATTTT. Amino acids: CASSLNGQSSSDTQYF.

The chain employs TRBV5-6 and TRBJ2-7; D uncertain. Trimming took off 5 bases at V and 2 bases at J, with 14 bases between the two ends. Germline values: CDR1 SGHDT, CDR2 YYEEEE. This CDR3 comprises 14 residues. The CDR3 DNA follows: TGTGCCAGCAGTTCGGCAAGGCGGACCTACGAGCAGTACTTC. Translation: CASSSARRTYEQYF.

This sequence joins TRBV28 and TRBJ1-2, with 11 bases aligning to TRBD1. This CDR3 spans 17 amino acids. Germline V gene lookup returns CDR1 MDHEN and CDR2 SYDVKM. After removal of 4 bases from V and 1 base from J, the junction contained 8 bases not matched to a gene. The CDR3 here is CASSSPQGTGGNYGYTF. Here the CDR3 DNA reads TGTGCCAGCAGTTCACCCCAAGGGACAGGGGGTAACTATGGCTACACCTTC.

This chain connects TRBV6-1 to TRBJ1-5, with D tentatively TRBD1 (6 bases). CDR3 size: 14 residues. Trimming shortened V by 7 bases and J by 3 bases, and 13 bases separated the two germline ends. Germline V CDR1 and CDR2: MNHNS, SASEGT. The CDR3 reads CASTRTDANQPQHF. The CDR3 DNA reads as TGTGCCAGCACCAGGACAGACGCCAATCAGCCCCAGCATTTT.

The chain has TRBV9 and TRBJ1-1; weak D call: TRBD1 (6 bases). V lost 3 bases to trimming and J lost 2 bases, with 20 bases between them. CDR3 length: 17 amino acids. Germline V gives CDR1 SGDLS, CDR2 YYNGEE. In nucleotides, the CDR3 is TGTGCCAGCAGCGAGCAACGCCACAGGGCCTTTAACACTGAAGCTTTCTTT. It specifies CASSEQRHRAFNTEAFF.

The rearrangement uses TRBV10-3 and TRBJ2-1; 8 bases line up with TRBD2. The CDR3 runs 15 residues. J was trimmed by 7 bases and V by 2 bases; bases with no gene match: 7. The V gene's germline CDR1 is ENHRY and CDR2 SYGVKD. CDR3 sequence (DNA): TGTGCCATCAGTGAGCGGGCGGGAGGCGAAAATGAGCAGTTCTTC. It encodes CAISERAGGENEQFF.

This clone has only one observation. This chain links TRBV7-8 with TRBJ1-6; 9 nucleotides match TRBD1. This CDR3 contains 15 residues. The V gene end was trimmed by 0 bases and the J gene end by 8 bases; junction bases not matched to a gene: 2. Germline CDR1 and CDR2: SGHVS and FQNEAQ. Written as DNA, the CDR3 is TGTGCCAGCAGCTTAGCTGGACAGGGGTATTCACCCCTCCACTTT. Protein sequence: CASSLAGQGYSPLHF.

For the CDR3, the DNA is TGTGCCAGCAGCTTGTTGACAGGGGTAATTGAGCAGTTCTTC. Translated, it gives CASSLLTGVIEQFF. The chain links TRBV5-6 to TRBJ2-1; 8 nucleotides agree with TRBD1. Germline CDR1 reads SGHDT; CDR2 reads YYEEEE. The CDR3 is 14 residues long. Trimming took 1 base from V and 9 from J; bases not matched to a gene: 6.

The chain has TRBV6-6 and TRBJ1-5; tentative D call: TRBD1 (6 bases). This CDR3 contains 16 residues. CDR1 is MNHNY and CDR2 is SVGAGI in the germline V gene (reference sequence). The V end lost 11 bases, the J end lost 0 bases, and 20 bases lay between the germline ends. The CDR3 protein is CAGGPQGTVSNQPQHF. The CDR3 DNA reads TGTGCCGGAGGTCCCCAGGGGACGGTTAGCAATCAGCCCCAGCATTTT.

V usage is TRBV5-1 and J usage is TRBJ1-1; no reliable D call. The CDR3 covers 12 residues. Trimming left V 2 bases short and J 5 bases short, with 7 bases between. Germline loops: CDR1 SGHRS, CDR2 YFSETQ. CDR3 nucleotide sequence: TGCGCCAGCAGCTTACCCGGGACTGAAGCTTTCTTT. Amino acid sequence: CASSLPGTEAFF. The variable domain in full, with the rest retrieved from reference TRBV5-1 and TRBJ1-1, is KAGVTQTPRYLIKTRGQQVTLSCSPISGHRSVSWYQQTPGQGLQFLFEYFSETQRNKGNFPGRFSGRQFSNSRSEMNVSTLELGDSALYLCASSLPGTEAFFGQGTRLTVV.

The gene calls are TRBV7-3 and TRBJ2-1; possible D gene TRBD1, 5 bases. The CDR3 has 14 residues. The V gene's germline CDR1 is SGHTA and CDR2 FQGTGA. The ends were cut back, 8 bases at V and 1 base at J, with 12 bases in the middle. The CDR3 protein is CASSWGLSYNEQFF. In DNA, the CDR3 is TGTGCCAGCTCCTGGGGCCTGTCCTACAATGAGCAGTTCTTC.

The genes are TRBV28 and TRBJ2-1; D is possibly TRBD1 (5 bases). Germline V gene lookup returns CDR1 MDHEN and CDR2 SYDVKM. V lost 6 bases and J lost 4, with 25 bases in between. The CDR3 spans 18 residues. This chain's CDR3 is CASRFTPLRNQGYNEQFF. The DNA for the CDR3 is TGTGCCAGCAGGTTTACTCCCCTCAGAAATCAGGGTTACAATGAGCAGTTCTTC.

This clone was recorded only once. The chain links TRBV4-2 to TRBJ2-1, with TRBD1 as a possible D gene (5 bases). V was clipped by 0 bases and J by 8 bases, with 11 bases between them. The V gene's germline CDR1 is LGHNA and CDR2 YNFKEQ. The CDR3 is made up of 14 amino acids. The CDR3 loop reads CASSQDGAWDEQFF. The CDR3 DNA reads as TGTGCCAGCAGCCAAGATGGGGCATGGGATGAGCAGTTCTTC.

This chain joins TRBV7-2 and TRBJ2-5, with 11 nucleotides matching TRBD2. The CDR3 is 16 amino acids. Germline V gene lookup returns CDR1 SGHTA and CDR2 FQGNSA. Trimming took 0 bases from V and 2 from J; bases not matched to a gene: 2. CDR3 sequence (DNA): TGTGCCAGCAGCTTAGCTCTAGCGGGGGGACAAGAGACCCAGTACTTC. It yields the protein CASSLALAGGQETQYF.

This clone appeared a few times. This sequence joins TRBV29-1 and TRBJ1-2; 7 bases match TRBD1. The V gene end was trimmed by 4 bases and the J gene end by 8 bases; junction bases not matched to a gene: 10. CDR1 and CDR2 from the germline V gene are SQVTM and ANQGSEA. This CDR3 region has 13 residues. The CDR3 DNA follows: TGCAGCGTTGGCCCGACAGGGTTGGGGGGCTACACCTTC. This gives the protein CSVGPTGLGGYTF.

CDR3 amino acids: CASIKREGWLDAKNIQYF. CDR3 nucleotide sequence: TGCGCCAGTATAAAGCGGGAGGGTTGGTTAGATGCCAAAAACATTCAGTACTTC. V is TRBV23-1 and J is TRBJ2-4, with TRBD2 identical over 10 bases. TRBV23-1 is an ORF for which the function is uncertain. The V and J ends lost 9 bases and 1 base, in that order; junction bases with no gene match: 15. The CDR3 extends over 18 amino acids.

The V call is TRBV4-2, the J call TRBJ2-5; TRBD2 matches at 9 bases. The J call is in doubt because the DNA end fits TRBJ2-7 better. CDR1 and CDR2 from the germline V gene are LGHNA and YNFKEQ. The CDR3 is 15 residues long. The chain's CDR3 is CASSQSRTSANEQYF. The CDR3 DNA reads as TGTGCCAGCAGCCAAAGTCGGACTAGCGCCAACGAGCAGTACTTC.

The chain has TRBV5-8 and TRBJ2-1; TRBD2 matches 9 bases. Per germline, CDR1 SGHTS and CDR2 YDEGEE. The CDR3 has 17 amino acids. V lost 0 bases to trimming and J lost 1 base; unmatched junction nucleotides: 5. CDR3 protein: CASSLVRGGESYNEQFF. The CDR3 DNA is TGTGCCAGCAGCTTGGTTCGCGGGGGGGAGTCCTACAATGAGCAGTTCTTC.

The chain recombines TRBV9 with TRBJ2-5, with 7 bases fitting TRBD2. The CDR3 is 14 residues long. The junction had 6 bases not matched to a gene; V was cut back by 4 bases and J by 3 bases. Germline CDR1 is SGDLS and CDR2 is YYNGEE. CDR3 residues: CASSPGLLEETQYF. The CDR3 region has the DNA TGTGCCAGCAGCCCGGGACTACTGGAAGAGACCCAGTACTTC.